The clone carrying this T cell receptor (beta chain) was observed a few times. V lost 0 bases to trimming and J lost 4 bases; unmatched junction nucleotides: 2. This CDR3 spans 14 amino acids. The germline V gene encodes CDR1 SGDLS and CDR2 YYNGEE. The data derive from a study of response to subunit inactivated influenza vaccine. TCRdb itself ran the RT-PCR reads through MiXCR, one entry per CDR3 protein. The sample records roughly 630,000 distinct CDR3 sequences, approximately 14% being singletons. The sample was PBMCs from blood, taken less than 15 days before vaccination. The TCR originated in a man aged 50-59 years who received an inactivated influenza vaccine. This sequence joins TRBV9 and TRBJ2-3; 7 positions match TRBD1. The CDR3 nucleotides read TGTGCCAGCAGCGTAGTAGGACAGGCAGATACGCAGTATTTT. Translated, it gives CASSVVGQADTQYF.